This T cell receptor (beta chain) was sequenced for a study of blood T cells in healthy people across ages. This clonotype has more than one count but fewer than ten. Sample-barcoded 5' priming and a J-beta primer mix drove a second PCR of about 7 to 11 cycles. TCRdb used MiXCR to reprocess the 5' RACE reads, holding one entry per CDR3 protein. The sample shows roughly 790,000 distinct CDR3 sequences, approximately 39% of them seen only once. Trimming left V 3 bases short and J 5 bases short, with 13 bases between. Germline lookup yields CDR1 DFQATT and CDR2 SNEGSKA (reference sequence). The CDR3 totals 14 residues.

What was sequenced was blood. This sequence originates from a woman aged 55-70 years in good health. The J gene is TRBJ1-4, the V gene TRBV20-1; possibly TRBD1 for D (5 bases). The CDR3 reads CSASPRGGNEKLFF. Written as DNA, the CDR3 is TGCAGTGCTAGCCCCCGGGGGGGGAATGAAAAACTGTTTTTT.